The source of this T cell receptor beta chain is a study of T cells in Graves' hyperthyroidism and ophthalmopathy. Findings of the study overall: Ophthalmopathy and stable hyperthyroidism were separated by a 13 V-J model. Model-based prediction identified ophthalmopathy a median around 6.5 months prior to its onset.

The source material, RNA transcripts, was used to amplify TCR beta CDR3 regions. In the first-round RT-PCR of the TCR CDR3, the HTBI primer set was used. TCRdb redid the calling of the multiplex PCR reads with MiXCR, one entry per CDR3 protein. The sample has approximately 400,000 distinct CDR3 sequences; about a sixth are singletons. This clonotype occurred a few times. Antigen unknown. Unmatched junction bases numbered 6, after V lost 4 bases and J lost 7 bases. Germline CDR1 reads LGHDT; CDR2 reads YNNKEL (reference sequence). CDR3 length equals 14 residues. The sample taken for sequencing was blood. The sequence was collected from a woman between 18 and 30 years old with Graves' hyperthyroidism. V usage is TRBV3-1 and J usage is TRBJ2-2; 7 positions match TRBD2. The CDR3 loop reads CASSRAGAGGELFF. The CDR3 DNA reads as TGTGCCAGCAGCCGGGCGGGAGCGGGCGGGGAGCTGTTTTTT.